This T cell receptor beta chain was profiled in a study of blood T cell repertoires in COVID-19. As originally analysed: Reference gene primers were amplified, and this amplification served to estimate nucleated cell counts. Assay used: immunoSEQ multiplex PCR; TCRdb lists only in-frame clones, some missing. From that table come the V and J calls and clone size; the DNA was used to work out D and trimming. The profile shows 200,000 or so clones, just over 85% of them singletons. Germline V lookup: CDR1 SGHTA, CDR2 FQGNSA. V lost 1 base to trimming and J lost 8 bases, with 14 bases between them. CDR3 size: 15 residues. The study assigned cohorts using participant-reported clinical history.

The receptor comes from a woman between 35 and 50 years old with acute COVID-19. The specimen sequenced was PBMCs or T cells enriched from blood (not recorded which). J is TRBJ1-4 and V is TRBV7-2, with a tentative D call TRBD1 (6 bases). The CDR3 loop is CASSLGAGAGEKLFF. As DNA, the CDR3 is TGTGCCAGCAGCTTAGGGGCAGGGGCTGGGGAAAAACTGTTTTTT.